The clone carrying this T cell receptor beta chain was observed a handful of times. Its antigen is not known. This sample was taken from a study of beta chain features in type 1 diabetes. As every portion of the isolated RNA was reverse transcribed, the sequencing read expressed TCRB transcripts. Method: immunoSEQ multiplex PCR; TCRdb's copy keeps in-frame clones and lacks some. The sample carries 200,000 to 300,000 clones, around 65% recorded once. The CDR3 length is 15 residues. Notes on the study in general: These data did not resolve whether HLA type affects TCRB rearrangement. Naive, central memory and regulatory TCRB repertoires appeared more similar among patients than healthy donors.

CD45RO/CCR7/CD25/CD127/CD95/CD27 separated CD4+ naive, central memory, regulatory and stem cell-like memory cells by sorting. Sequencing used naive CD4+ T cells from blood. The gene calls are TRBV21-1 and TRBJ2-4; no DNA check was done on the table's D call, TRBD2. TRBV21-1 is an annotated pseudogene. The TCR comes from a young man in good health. The CDR3, as DNA: TGTGCCAGCAGCAAAGCTAGCGGCCCGAGGAACATTCAGTACTTC. Protein sequence: CASSKASGPRNIQYF.